The source of this TCR beta chain is a study of graft-versus-host responses after intestinal transplantation. Overall study: Transplantation in recipients was multivisceral, liver-intestinal, or isolated intestinal. Uniformly, recipients were administered anti-thymocyte globulin induction with subsequent tacrolimus and steroids for about 3 years.

This clone showed up just once. Antigen: not known. Measured with immunoSEQ multiplex PCR; TCRdb has only the in-frame clones, and not every one. The sample lists about 82,000 clones; 91% were seen once. Broader study findings: Within the allografts of patients who had graft-donor T cell macrochimerism, graft-versus-host to host-versus-graft clonal ratios were high. Detected in recipient marrow were GvH clones, some of which were first observed in ileum or blood.

The CDR3 has 15 residues. CDR1 is MNHEY, CDR2 SMNVEV, per germline (reference sequence). After removal of 5 bases from V and 6 bases from J, the junction contained 13 bases not matched to a gene. The sample here was unstimulated CD4+ T cells sorted from spleen or lymph node cells, taken before intestinal transplant. The source is a human donor who received an intestinal transplant. This chain connects TRBV27 to TRBJ2-7; 7 bases fit TRBD1. CDR3 DNA sequence: TGTGCCAGCAGTCCACGTAGGGGGCCAGGGTTCGAGCAGTACTTC. Translated: CASSPRRGPGFEQYF.